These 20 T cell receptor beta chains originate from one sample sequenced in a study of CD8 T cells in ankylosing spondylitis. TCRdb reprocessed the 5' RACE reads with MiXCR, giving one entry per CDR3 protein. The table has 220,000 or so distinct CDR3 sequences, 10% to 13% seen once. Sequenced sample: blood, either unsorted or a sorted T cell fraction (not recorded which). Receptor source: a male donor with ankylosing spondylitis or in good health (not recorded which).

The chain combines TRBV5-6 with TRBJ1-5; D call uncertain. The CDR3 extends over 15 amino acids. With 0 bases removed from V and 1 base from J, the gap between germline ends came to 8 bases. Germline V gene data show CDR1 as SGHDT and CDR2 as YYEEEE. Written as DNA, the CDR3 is TGTGCCAGCAGCTTGGGGGAAGGAAGCAATCAGCCCCAGCATTTT. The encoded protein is CASSLGEGSNQPQHF.

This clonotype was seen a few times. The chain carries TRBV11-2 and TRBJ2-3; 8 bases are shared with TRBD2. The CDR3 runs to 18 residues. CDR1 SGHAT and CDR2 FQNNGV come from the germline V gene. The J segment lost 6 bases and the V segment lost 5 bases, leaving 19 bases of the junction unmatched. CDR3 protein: CASSHTLWVAGSPDTQYF. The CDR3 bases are TGTGCCAGCAGCCACACACTCTGGGTAGCGGGGTCCCCGGATACGCAGTATTTT.

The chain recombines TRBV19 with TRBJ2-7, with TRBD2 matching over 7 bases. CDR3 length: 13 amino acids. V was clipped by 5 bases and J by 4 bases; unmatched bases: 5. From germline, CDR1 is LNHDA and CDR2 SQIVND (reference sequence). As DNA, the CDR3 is TGTGCCAGTAGTCACGGGACTACATACGAGCAGTACTTC. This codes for CASSHGTTYEQYF.

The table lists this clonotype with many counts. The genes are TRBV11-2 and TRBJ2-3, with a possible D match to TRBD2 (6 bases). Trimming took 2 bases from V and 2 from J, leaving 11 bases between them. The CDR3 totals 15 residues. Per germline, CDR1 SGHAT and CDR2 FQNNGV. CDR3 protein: CASSLLGLPTDTQYF. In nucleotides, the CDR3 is TGTGCCAGCAGCTTATTGGGACTCCCCACAGATACGCAGTATTTT.

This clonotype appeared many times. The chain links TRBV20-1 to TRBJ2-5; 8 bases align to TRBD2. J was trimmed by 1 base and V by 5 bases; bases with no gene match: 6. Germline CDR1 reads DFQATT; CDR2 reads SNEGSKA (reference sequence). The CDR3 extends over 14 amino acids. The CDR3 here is CSASVAGFQETQYF. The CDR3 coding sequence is TGCAGTGCTTCGGTAGCGGGGTTCCAAGAGACCCAGTACTTC.

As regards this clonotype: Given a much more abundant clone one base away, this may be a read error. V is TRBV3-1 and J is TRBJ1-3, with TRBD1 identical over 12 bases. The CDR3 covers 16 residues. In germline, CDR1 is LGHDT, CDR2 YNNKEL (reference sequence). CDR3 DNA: TGTGCCAGCAGCGAGTACGGGACAGGGGGCCCGAACACCATAAATTTT. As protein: CASSEYGTGGPNTINF.

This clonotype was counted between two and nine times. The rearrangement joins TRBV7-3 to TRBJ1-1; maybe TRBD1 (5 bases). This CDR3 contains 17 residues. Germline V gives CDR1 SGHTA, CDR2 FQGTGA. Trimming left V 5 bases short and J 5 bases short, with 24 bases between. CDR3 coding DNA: TGTGCCAGCAGCCCAACCGGTGGGGGGTGGGATTGGACTGAAGCTTTCTTT. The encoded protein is CASSPTGGGWDWTEAFF.

CDR3 bases: TGTGCCAGTAGTACCGAAGGGGGCTACACCTTC. Its translation is CASSTEGGYTF. This chain connects TRBV19 to TRBJ1-2; D unclear. Trimming pared 4 bases from V and 8 bases from J, leaving 8 bases between. Looked up from germline, CDR1 is LNHDA and CDR2 is SQIVND (reference sequence). The CDR3 has 11 residues.

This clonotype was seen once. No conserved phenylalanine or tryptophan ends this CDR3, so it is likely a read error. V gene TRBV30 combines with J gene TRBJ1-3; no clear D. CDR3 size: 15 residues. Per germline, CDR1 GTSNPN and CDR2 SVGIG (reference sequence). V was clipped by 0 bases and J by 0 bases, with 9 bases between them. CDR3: CAWSVPRTSGNTIYS. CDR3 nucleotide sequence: TGTGCCTGGAGTGTACCCCGAACCTCTGGAAACACCATATATTCT.

The CDR3 protein is CASSLLGGGIQETQYF. CDR3 nucleotides: TGTGCCAGCAGTTTACTTGGCGGGGGGATACAAGAGACCCAGTACTTC. The rearrangement links TRBV12-3 or TRBV12-4 to TRBJ2-5; 8 bases agree with TRBD2. The CDR3 is made up of 16 amino acids. V lost 2 bases to trimming and J lost 2 bases; unmatched junction nucleotides: 7.

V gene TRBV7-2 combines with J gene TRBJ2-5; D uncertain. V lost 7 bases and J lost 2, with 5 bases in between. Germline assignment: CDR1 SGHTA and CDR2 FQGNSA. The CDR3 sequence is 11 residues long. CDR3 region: CASTQQETQYF. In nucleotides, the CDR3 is TGTGCCAGCACCCAACAAGAGACCCAGTACTTC.

The CDR3 reads CASSLSTGSWGTEAFF. The CDR3 nucleotides are TGTGCCAGCAGCTTATCGACGGGGAGTTGGGGCACTGAAGCTTTCTTT. The chain carries TRBV7-6 and TRBJ1-1; D not certain. V lost 2 bases to trimming and J lost 4 bases, with 17 bases between them. Germline V gives CDR1 SGHVS, CDR2 FNYEAQ. This CDR3 is built from 16 residues.

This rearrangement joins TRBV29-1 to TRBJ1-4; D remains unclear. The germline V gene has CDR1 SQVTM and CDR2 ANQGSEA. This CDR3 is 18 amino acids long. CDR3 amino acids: CTNQKPGNRLDIIRKLFF. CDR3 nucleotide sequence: TGCACGAACCAAAAACCGGGCAACAGACTCGACATTATCAGGAAACTGTTTTTT.

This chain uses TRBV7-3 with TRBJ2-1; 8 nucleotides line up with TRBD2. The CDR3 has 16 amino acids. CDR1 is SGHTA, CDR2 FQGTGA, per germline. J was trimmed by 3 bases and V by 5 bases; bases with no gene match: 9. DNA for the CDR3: TGTGCCAGCAGCGCATTCGGCGGGGGGAACTACAATGAGCAGTTCTTC. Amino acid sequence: CASSAFGGGNYNEQFF. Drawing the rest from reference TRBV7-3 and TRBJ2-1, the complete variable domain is GAGVSQTPSNKVTEKGKYVELRCDPISGHTALYWYRQSLGQGPEFLIYFQGTGAADDSGLPNDRFFAVRPEGSVSTLKIQRTERGDSAVYLCASSAFGGGNYNEQFFGPGTRLTVL.

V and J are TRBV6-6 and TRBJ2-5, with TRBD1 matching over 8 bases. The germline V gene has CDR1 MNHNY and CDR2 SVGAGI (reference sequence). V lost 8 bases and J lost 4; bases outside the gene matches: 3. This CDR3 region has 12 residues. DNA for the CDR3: TGTGCCAGCCGGACAGGGTTAGAGACCCAGTACTTC. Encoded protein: CASRTGLETQYF.

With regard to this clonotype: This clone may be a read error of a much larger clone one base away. CDR3 nucleotides: TGCAGTGCTCCCACGATCCTAGCGGGGGGTTCCTTCTTTACAGATACGCAGTATTTT. It codes for CSAPTILAGGSFFTDTQYF. The chain recombines TRBV20-1 with TRBJ2-3; 11 bases fit TRBD2. J gave up 3 bases and V 5 bases, and 19 bases lay outside the gene matches. Germline V gives CDR1 DFQATT, CDR2 SNEGSKA (reference sequence). The CDR3 totals 19 residues.

The CDR3 reads CSARAASSYEQYF. Written as DNA, the CDR3 is TGCAGTGCTAGAGCTGCTTCATCCTACGAGCAGTACTTC. The V and J genes are TRBV20-1 and TRBJ2-7, with no clear D. The V end lost 1 base, the J end lost 1 base, and 8 bases lay between the germline ends. The CDR3 runs 13 residues. Germline V lookup: CDR1 DFQATT, CDR2 SNEGSKA (reference sequence).

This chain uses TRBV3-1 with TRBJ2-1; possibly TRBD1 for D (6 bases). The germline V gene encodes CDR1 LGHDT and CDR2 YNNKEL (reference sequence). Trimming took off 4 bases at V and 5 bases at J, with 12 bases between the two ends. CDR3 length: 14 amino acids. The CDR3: CASSRLGGHNEQFF. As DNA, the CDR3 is TGTGCCAGCAGCCGGCTAGGGGGTCACAATGAGCAGTTCTTC.

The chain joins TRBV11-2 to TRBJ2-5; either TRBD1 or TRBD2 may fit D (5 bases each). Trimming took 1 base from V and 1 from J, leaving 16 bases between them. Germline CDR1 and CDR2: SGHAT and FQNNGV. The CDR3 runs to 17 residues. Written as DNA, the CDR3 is TGTGCCAGCAGCTTAGGCCTCCGGGGCCAGCCCCAAGAGACCCAGTACTTC. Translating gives CASSLGLRGQPQETQYF. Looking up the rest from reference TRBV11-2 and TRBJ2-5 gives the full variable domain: EAGVAQSPRYKIIEKRQSVAFWCNPISGHATLYWYQQILGQGPKLLIQFQNNGVVDDSQLPKDRFSAERLKGVDSTLKIQPAKLEDSAVYLCASSLGLRGQPQETQYFGPGTRLLVL.

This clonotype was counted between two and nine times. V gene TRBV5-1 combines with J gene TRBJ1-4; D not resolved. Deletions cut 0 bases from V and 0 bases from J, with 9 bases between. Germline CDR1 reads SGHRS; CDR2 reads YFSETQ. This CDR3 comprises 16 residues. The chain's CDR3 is CASSLVASPTNEKLFF. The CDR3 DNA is TGCGCCAGCAGCTTGGTTGCATCCCCAACTAATGAAAAACTGTTTTTT. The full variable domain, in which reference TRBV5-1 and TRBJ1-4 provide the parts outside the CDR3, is KAGVTQTPRYLIKTRGQQVTLSCSPISGHRSVSWYQQTPGQGLQFLFEYFSETQRNKGNFPGRFSGRQFSNSRSEMNVSTLELGDSALYLCASSLVASPTNEKLFFGSGTQLSVL.